Presented here are 31 T cell receptor beta chains from one specimen sequenced in a study of blood T cells in healthy people across ages. The authors ran a second PCR of roughly 6 to 11 cycles using a sample-barcoded 5' primer and a J-beta primer mix. TCRdb processed the 5' RACE reads anew with MiXCR; each CDR3 protein has one entry. Of 1.2 million to 1.5 million distinct CDR3 sequences listed, roughly 64% are singletons. The sequenced sample consisted of blood. These receptors were taken from a man younger than 35 in good health.

The chain combines TRBV18 with TRBJ2-4, with D possibly called TRBD1 or TRBD2 (5 bases each). Gene TRBJ2-7 matches the end of the DNA better, so the J call may be wrong. The CDR3 extends over 13 amino acids. Germline CDR1 and CDR2: KGHSH and LQKENI. CDR3 in DNA: TGTGCCAGCTCAGCTGGGGGAGCCTACGAGCAGTACTTC. As protein: CASSAGGAYEQYF.

The chain is built from TRBV7-2 and TRBJ1-6; tentative D call: TRBD1 (5 bases). V lost 4 bases, J lost 4 bases, and 11 bases lay in between. CDR3 length: 15 amino acids. Germline lookup yields CDR1 SGHTA and CDR2 FQGNSA. The CDR3 sequence is CASSYGTDYNSPLHF. The CDR3 DNA is TGTGCCAGCAGCTATGGGACGGATTATAATTCACCCCTCCACTTT.

The genes are TRBV6-2 or TRBV6-3 and TRBJ2-3; D uncertain. Trimming removed 7 bases at V and 0 bases at J, with 11 bases between. Germline CDR1 is MNHEY and CDR2 is SVGEGT. The CDR3 runs to 14 residues. CDR3 amino acids: CASTLVGSTDTQYF. The DNA for the CDR3 is TGTGCCAGCACCCTCGTCGGGAGCACAGATACGCAGTATTTT.

The chain combines TRBV20-1 with TRBJ1-6, with 9 nucleotides matching TRBD1. The CDR3 has 14 amino acids. With 6 bases clipped from V and 5 bases from J, the junction kept 5 bases outside the gene matches. Germline assignment: CDR1 DFQATT and CDR2 SNEGSKA (reference sequence). Here the CDR3 reads CSALRDRDNSPLHF. CDR3 in DNA: TGCAGTGCCCTCCGGGACAGGGATAATTCACCCCTCCACTTT.

The chain recombines TRBV7-9 with TRBJ2-4, with 7 nucleotides matching TRBD2. Judging by the DNA end, TRBJ2-7 fits better; the J call may be wrong. The V gene's germline CDR1 is SEHNR and CDR2 FQNEAQ (reference sequence). The CDR3 runs to 14 residues. CDR3 DNA: TGTGCCAGCAGCACTACGGGAGGAAGCGACGAGCAGTACTTC. Translation: CASSTTGGSDEQYF.

The J gene is TRBJ2-7, the V gene TRBV7-9; 8 bases agree with TRBD1. CDR1 is SEHNR and CDR2 is FQNEAQ in the germline V gene (reference sequence). The junction had 3 bases not matched to a gene; V was cut back by 5 bases and J by 0 bases. There are 14 residues in the CDR3. CDR3 in DNA: TGTGCCAGCAGCGCGGGACAGGCCTCCTACGAGCAGTACTTC. Its translation is CASSAGQASYEQYF.

This clonotype appeared many times. The genes are TRBV11-2 and TRBJ2-1, with 7 bases that match TRBD1. Per the germline V gene, CDR1 is SGHAT and CDR2 is FQNNGV. V trimming: 6 bases; J trimming: 7 bases; junction bases outside the gene matches: 3. The CDR3 has 12 amino acids. CDR3 sequence reads: CASSRQGNEQFF. DNA of the CDR3: TGTGCCAGCAGTAGACAGGGAAATGAGCAGTTCTTC. Supplemented by reference TRBV11-2 and TRBJ2-1, the full variable domain reads EAGVAQSPRYKIIEKRQSVAFWCNPISGHATLYWYQQILGQGPKLLIQFQNNGVVDDSQLPKDRFSAERLKGVDSTLKIQPAKLEDSAVYLCASSRQGNEQFFGPGTRLTVL.

The chain is built from TRBV6-2 or TRBV6-3 and TRBJ2-2; 10 bases fit TRBD2. The CDR3 sequence is 15 residues long. Germline V gene lookup returns CDR1 MNHEY and CDR2 SVGEGT. The V gene end was trimmed by 6 bases and the J gene end by 6 bases; junction bases not matched to a gene: 7. As DNA, the CDR3 is TGTGCCAGCAGACAAAGCGGGGGGGCCGCCGGGGAGCTGTTTTTT. It yields the protein CASRQSGGAAGELFF.

This clonotype was seen a handful of times. This chain connects TRBV27 to TRBJ1-1, with D unresolved. The CDR3 has 13 amino acids. Germline CDR1 and CDR2: MNHEY and SMNVEV (reference sequence). The V end was cut by 6 bases, the J end by 2 bases, with 10 bases between. CDR3 protein: CASRPQLNTEAFF. CDR3 coding DNA: TGTGCCAGCAGACCCCAGCTTAACACTGAAGCTTTCTTT.

There are a few counts of this clonotype. This chain uses TRBV20-1 with TRBJ1-2; a weak D match, TRBD1 (6 bases). Germline-derived CDR1 and CDR2 are DFQATT and SNEGSKA (reference sequence). This CDR3 region has 14 residues. Between the trimmed V and J ends, which lost 4 bases and 6 bases, there was a span of 18 bases. CDR3 nucleotide sequence: TGCAGTGCTAAGAATACCAGGGGCTTGGATGGCTACACCTTC. It yields the protein CSAKNTRGLDGYTF.

V gene TRBV29-1 combines with J gene TRBJ2-1, with 12 bases that match TRBD2. The germline CDR1 and CDR2 sequences are SQVTM and ANQGSEA. V lost 7 bases, J lost 9 bases, and 7 bases stayed unmatched. This CDR3 is built from 13 residues. CDR3 DNA sequence: TGCAGCGGACTAGCGGGAGTGAGGACTGAGCAGTTCTTC. This sequence encodes CSGLAGVRTEQFF.

This chain joins TRBV6-9 and TRBJ2-5, with D uncertain. This CDR3 has 14 amino acids. V lost 2 bases and J 1 base, leaving 8 bases between the germline ends. Germline V gene lookup returns CDR1 MNHGY and CDR2 SVAAGI. CDR3 DNA sequence: TGTGCCAGCAGTTATCGGCCCACCCAAGAGACCCAGTACTTC. It codes for CASSYRPTQETQYF.

This clonotype was seen a few times. The V gene is TRBV20-1, the J gene TRBJ2-7; perhaps TRBD1 as D (6 bases). The CDR3 extends over 13 amino acids. The ends were cut back, 2 bases at V and 3 bases at J, with 11 bases in the middle. Germline V gene data show CDR1 as DFQATT and CDR2 as SNEGSKA (reference sequence). The CDR3 DNA reads as TGCAGTGCTAGACCCGAGGGGGTCTACGAGCAGTACTTC. Its protein is CSARPEGVYEQYF.

In regard to this clonotype: This is likely an artifact of a read error, given a far larger clone one base away. The CDR3 nucleotides are TGTGCCAGCAGGTTCGGGGAGACCCAGTACTTC. Encoded protein: CASRFGETQYF. The J gene is TRBJ2-5, the V gene TRBV7-9; D call uncertain. V was shortened by 6 bases and J by 5 bases, with 7 bases between the two germline ends. The CDR3 covers 11 residues. Germline loops: CDR1 SEHNR, CDR2 FQNEAQ (reference sequence).

The gene calls are TRBV7-9 and TRBJ2-5; no firm D call. The germline V gene has CDR1 SEHNR and CDR2 FQNEAQ (reference sequence). Trimming removed 7 bases at V and 2 bases at J, with 20 bases between. The CDR3 length is 16 residues. The DNA for the CDR3 is TGTGCCAGCATCCGCGGCACATCTCCCCATCAAGAGACCCAGTACTTC. Residues: CASIRGTSPHQETQYF.

This rearrangement joins TRBV14 to TRBJ1-6; D unresolved. Germline values: CDR1 SGHDN, CDR2 FVKESK. This CDR3 contains 16 residues. Trimming took 4 bases from V and 8 from J, leaving 18 bases between them. The chain's CDR3 is CASSPLTGRADSPLHF. The DNA for the CDR3 is TGTGCCAGCAGCCCCCTAACGGGTAGGGCGGATTCACCCCTCCACTTT.

The chain joins TRBV7-8 to TRBJ1-1, with TRBD1 matching 10 bases. The trim removed 0 bases at V and 3 bases at J, leaving 4 bases unmatched. This CDR3 region has 16 residues. Germline CDR1 reads SGHVS; CDR2 reads FQNEAQ. CDR3 amino acids: CASSLASGTGDTEAFF. DNA for the CDR3: TGTGCCAGCAGCTTAGCGTCGGGGACAGGGGACACTGAAGCTTTCTTT.

The chain combines TRBV28 with TRBJ1-5; the D gene is possibly TRBD1 (6 bases). Germline V CDR1 and CDR2: MDHEN, SYDVKM. V lost 7 bases to trimming and J lost 1 base, with 17 bases between them. This CDR3 comprises 16 residues. The CDR3 nucleotides read TGTGCCAGCATCAGCCTACCGGGACACAGCAATCAGCCCCAGCATTTT. Translating it yields CASISLPGHSNQPQHF.

This clonotype was observed many times. The CDR3 coding sequence is TGCGCCAGCAGCTTGGATGGCGGAGCTTATGGCTACACCTTC. Protein: CASSLDGGAYGYTF. The chain employs TRBV5-1 and TRBJ1-2, with D uncertain. The germline CDR1 and CDR2 sequences are SGHRS and YFSETQ. The CDR3 totals 14 residues. V shed 0 bases and J shed 5 bases, with 11 bases lying between them.

V is TRBV25-1 and J is TRBJ2-6; D is unclear. Trimming removed 5 bases from V and 1 base from J, with 6 bases in between. CDR1 MGHDK and CDR2 SYGVNS come from the germline V gene. The CDR3 loop spans 14 amino acids. CDR3 sequence reads: CASSPQSGANVLTF. The CDR3 coding sequence is TGTGCCAGCAGTCCTCAATCTGGGGCCAACGTCCTGACTTTC.

The rearrangement links TRBV11-2 to TRBJ2-5; no firm D call. The J call may be in error: the DNA end matches TRBJ2-7 better. Germline-derived CDR1 and CDR2 are SGHAT and FQNNGV. The CDR3 spans 13 residues. The CDR3 loop is CASSLGFPPEQYF. CDR3 in DNA: TGTGCCAGCAGCTTAGGCTTTCCCCCCGAGCAGTACTTC.

The chain is built from TRBV5-1 and TRBJ2-2; 10 bases map to TRBD1. Germline trimming cut 5 bases from V and 2 bases from J; bases unmatched to any gene: 6. Germline CDR1 and CDR2: SGHRS and YFSETQ. This CDR3 comprises 16 residues. CDR3: CASRKTGGRNTGELFF. The CDR3 DNA sequence: TGCGCCAGCAGGAAGACAGGGGGCCGCAACACCGGGGAGCTGTTTTTT.

The chain is built from TRBV11-1 and TRBJ2-1; D is ambiguous. The V and J ends lost 1 base and 5 bases respectively, with 9 bases between them. Germline V lookup: CDR1 SGHAT, CDR2 FQDESV (reference sequence). The CDR3 is made up of 14 amino acids. CDR3 residues: CASSLVNGDNEQFF. DNA of the CDR3: TGTGCCAGCAGCTTAGTGAATGGCGACAATGAGCAGTTCTTC.

The CDR3 sequence is CASSLGRQAGTEAFF. For the CDR3, the DNA is TGTGCCAGCAGTTTGGGCCGACAGGCAGGGACTGAAGCTTTCTTT. The J gene is TRBJ1-1, the V gene TRBV12-3 or TRBV12-4, with D perhaps matching TRBD1 (6 bases). The V and J ends lost 3 bases and 5 bases respectively, with 16 bases between them. This CDR3 has 15 residues.

The V and J genes are TRBV4-2 and TRBJ2-7; 7 bases match TRBD2. The trim removed 1 base at V and 3 bases at J, leaving 3 bases unmatched. Looked up from germline, CDR1 is LGHNA and CDR2 is YNFKEQ. The CDR3 has 14 residues. The CDR3 region is CASSQGGRGYEQYF. For the CDR3, the DNA is TGTGCCAGCAGCCAAGGCGGGAGAGGCTACGAGCAGTACTTC.

V and J are TRBV20-1 and TRBJ2-7; 12 bases agree with TRBD2. The J call is in doubt because the DNA end fits TRBJ2-5 better. The germline V gene has CDR1 DFQATT and CDR2 SNEGSKA (reference sequence). The CDR3 contains 15 residues. The CDR3 here is CSALPGLAGKETQYF. CDR3 sequence (DNA): TGCAGTGCTCTACCCGGACTAGCGGGAAAAGAGACCCAGTACTTC.

This sequence joins TRBV5-5 and TRBJ1-5; 7 bases are a match to TRBD1. Germline assignment: CDR1 SGHKS and CDR2 YYEKEE (reference sequence). This CDR3 region has 14 residues. With 4 bases clipped from V and 7 bases from J, the junction kept 8 bases outside the gene matches. This CDR3 is CASSVRTGNQPQHF. Here the CDR3 DNA reads TGTGCCAGCAGCGTGAGGACAGGTAACCAGCCCCAGCATTTT.

This clonotype was counted between two and nine times. This chain links TRBV7-2 with TRBJ2-1, with TRBD2 matching 10 bases. CDR3 length: 17 amino acids. Trimming cost V 5 bases and J 5 bases; bases outside gene matches: 12. Germline V gene sequence: CDR1 SGHTA, CDR2 FQGNSA. CDR3 region: CASSLLASGRRNNEQFF. The CDR3 DNA sequence: TGTGCCAGCAGCCTCCTCGCTAGCGGGAGAAGGAACAATGAGCAGTTCTTC.

The chain joins TRBV27 to TRBJ2-7; D unresolved. This CDR3 has 13 residues. Trimming stripped 5 bases from V and 5 bases from J, with 13 bases between. The germline V gene has CDR1 MNHEY and CDR2 SMNVEV (reference sequence). CDR3 region: CASSLYGPNEQYF. CDR3 in DNA: TGTGCCAGCAGTCTTTATGGCCCCAACGAGCAGTACTTC.

V and J are TRBV27 and TRBJ2-1; 8 bases agree with TRBD2. This CDR3 contains 15 residues. Germline V gene sequence: CDR1 MNHEY, CDR2 SMNVEV (reference sequence). After removal of 0 bases from V and 7 bases from J, the junction contained 5 bases not matched to a gene. CDR3 in amino acids: CASSLSSGEINEQFF. DNA of the CDR3: TGTGCCAGCAGTTTATCTAGCGGGGAAATAAATGAGCAGTTCTTC.

This chain links TRBV5-8 with TRBJ2-3; TRBD1 aligns across 7 bases. The CDR3 has 14 amino acids. In germline, CDR1 is SGHTS, CDR2 YDEGEE. With 4 bases clipped from V and 2 bases from J, the junction kept 4 bases outside the gene matches. The chain's CDR3 is CASSTDRATDTQYF. The CDR3 coding sequence is TGTGCCAGCAGCACCGACAGGGCCACAGATACGCAGTATTTT.